This T cell receptor beta chain was obtained from a study of shared clonotypes between healthy human individuals. This clone was picked up one time. This table comes from immunoSEQ multiplex PCR, and its TCRdb copy is limited to in-frame clones, with some not included. The sample consists of around 2.1 million clones, nearly 97% of them appearing once. Germline lookup yields CDR1 MNHEY and CDR2 SVGAGI. This CDR3 is built from 12 residues. V dropped 5 bases and J dropped 7 bases, with 11 bases sitting between them. The clonotype was recovered from a man aged 18 to 35 in good health. This chain connects TRBV6-5 to TRBJ1-1; perhaps TRBD1 as D (6 bases). The sample comprised naive CD4+ T cells sorted from blood. The sample's subset: CD45RA+ positively selected. The CDR3 protein is CASSQGQGEAFF. The CDR3 nucleotides are TGTGCCAGCAGTCAGGGGCAGGGTGAAGCTTTCTTT.